This T cell receptor (beta chain) emerged from a study of blood T cells in healthy people across ages (dated by TCRdb to the mid-2010s). Background for the entire study: Template switching captured roughly one uniquely barcoded TCR beta cDNA molecule per two T cells in model experiments. The study measured age-related changes in TCR beta repertoire diversity using deep sequencing normalized with unique cDNA molecular identifiers. The donors were split into four age groups: young (average around 15 years), middle-aged (roughly 42), aged (62) and long-lived (approximately 80). To avoid experimental bias, donors of different ages were spread randomly across the sequencing lanes. Two additional independent replicas of 1 million unique cDNA reads from the same blood draw were analyzed for two donors (one aged 18 to 29 and one aged 80 or older). Overall results and qualifications from the work: Donor CMV infection status was unknown, potentially confounding age-related changes in expanded clonotypes. The percentage of naive T cells measured by flow cytometry correlated strongly with observed TCR beta diversity. Estimates of total diversity based on one million sequenced T cells were considered lower bounds and underestimates. Compared with the aged group, more naive CD4+ T cells, fewer expanded clones and increased TCR diversity were shown by the long-lived group, suggesting age selection. Since profiling was done on bulk unsorted PBMCs, naive and antigen-experienced compartments could not be conclusively compared. As age increased, observed TCR beta diversity per million T cells dropped in a roughly linear way, and a significant reduction was already evident by age around 41.

Libraries were made using 5' RACE. TCRdb shows the sequencer as Illumina HiSeq 2500. A second PCR of roughly 6 to 12 cycles was run with a J-beta primer mix and a sample-barcoded 5' primer. Each TCR beta cDNA molecule received a unique molecular identifier from a template-switch 5' adaptor carrying 12 random nucleotides. Each sample yielded at least 3 million CDR3-containing paired-end reads. The Mint cDNA synthesis kit, primed by a TRBC-specific oligonucleotide, was used to synthesize first-strand cDNA from all RNA. Following uracil-DNA glycosylase treatment, all cDNA underwent a first 18-cycle PCR with the universal primers M1SS and BC2_uni_R. As for the authors' bioinformatics: Normalization of each sample was performed by random selection of 1 million high-quality reads, each carrying a distinct molecular identifier. Reads sharing molecular identifiers were discarded rather than binned into consensus sequences. MiTCR, set to a Q25 quality threshold and the strictest error-elimination algorithm, was used for CDR3 identification, clonotype clustering and error correction. Lower-bound total TCR beta diversity was estimated with a nonparametric unseen species model using Euler transformation. In-frame beta chains were kept once TCRdb had trimmed the public reads at Q25 with fastp and called clones with MiXCR. Rows are unified per CDR3 protein, each entry keeping the most common DNA and genes. The V and J calls and clone size come from TCRdb's table, not from the authors' own analysis. This sample gives some 1,500,000 distinct CDR3 sequences in total; approximately 43% of them show up just once. The ten largest clones add up to 4% of the sample.

The donors were roughly 40 Caucasian individuals from Russia, aged roughly 6 to 95 years, who were systemically healthy. Each donor gave 9 to 10 milliliters of peripheral blood, collected into EDTA-treated Vacutainer tubes. Ficoll-Paque density-gradient centrifugation was used to isolate PBMCs, with at least 6.5 million obtained per sample. Total RNA was extracted from PBMCs with Trizol reagent, with at least 6 micrograms obtained per sample. For every donor, flow cytometry on a PBMC aliquot measured the percentage of naive CD45RAhigh/CD27high T cells. Of note for this clonotype: What this receptor recognizes is not known. Per-base quality was not reported, and no clone a single base away is much larger than it.

Compared with germline, V lacks 2 bases and J lacks 8 bases; bases without a gene match: 4. From a lookup of the germline V gene, CDR1 and CDR2 are SQVTM and ANQGSEA. Its CDR3 holds 13 amino acids, cysteine through phenylalanine. The kept DNA is CDR3 alone, 39 bases in frame from the first base. This receptor chain uses TRBV29-1 and TRBJ1-1, with TRBD1 matching 11 junction bases. What was sequenced was blood. This receptor was identified in a woman aged 18-29 years in good health. Here the CDR3 is given as CSVESRTGGEAFF. The DNA sequence reads TGCAGCGTTGAAAGTCGGACAGGGGGCGAAGCTTTCTTT.